A single sample gave rise to the 30 T cell receptor beta chains below, sequenced in a study of identifying expanded T cells in peripheral blood. The repertoire was sequenced with immunoSEQ multiplex PCR; TCRdb's copy has only in-frame clones and lacks some. Here the sample spans 85,000 to 90,000 clones, approximately 84% being singletons. Material: blood. These receptors were collected from a person between 18 and 70 years old in good health.

The V and J genes are TRBV5-1 and TRBJ2-7, with D tentatively TRBD1 (6 bases). The CDR3 consists of 14 residues. V shed 2 bases and J shed 6 bases, with 15 bases lying between them. Germline CDR1 and CDR2: SGHRS and YFSETQ. The CDR3 region has the DNA TGCGCCAGCAGCTTTCAACAGGGATCTGGCGAGCAGTACTTC. This gives the protein CASSFQQGSGEQYF.

V and J are TRBV7-2 and TRBJ2-3; maybe TRBD1 (5 bases). The CDR3 covers 15 residues. Germline V gene data show CDR1 as SGHTA and CDR2 as FQGNSA. Trimming left V 4 bases short and J 2 bases short, with 13 bases between. Here the CDR3 reads CASSWNGANTDTQYF. The CDR3 region has the DNA TGTGCCAGCAGCTGGAATGGGGCCAACACAGATACGCAGTATTTT.

This clone has more than one count but fewer than ten. The V and J genes are TRBV14 and TRBJ2-7, with D maybe TRBD2 (6 bases). Germline CDR1 SGHDN, CDR2 FVKESK. The CDR3 totals 15 residues. Trimming removed 2 bases from V and 1 base from J, with 12 bases in between. The CDR3 DNA reads as TGTGCCAGCAGCCAATTGGAGGGCGCGTCCTACGAGCAGTACTTC. As protein: CASSQLEGASYEQYF. The full variable domain, in which reference TRBV14 and TRBJ2-7 provide the parts outside the CDR3, is EAGVTQFPSHSVIEKGQTVTLRCDPISGHDNLYWYRRVMGKEIKFLLHFVKESKQDESGMPNNRFLAERTGGTYSTLKVQPAELEDSGVYFCASSQLEGASYEQYFGPGTRLTVT.

The chain recombines TRBV5-4 with TRBJ2-1; the match to TRBD1 covers 7 bases. The germline V gene encodes CDR1 SGHNT and CDR2 YYREEE (reference sequence). With V trimmed by 4 bases and J by 5 bases, 3 bases remained unmatched. The CDR3 totals 13 residues. The CDR3, as DNA: TGTGCCAGCAGCGAGGGACAGAACAATGAGCAGTTCTTC. It encodes CASSEGQNNEQFF.

V and J are TRBV7-2 and TRBJ2-7; TRBD1 is a possible D gene (6 bases). This CDR3 contains 16 residues. Germline V gene data show CDR1 as SGHTA and CDR2 as FQGNSA. V was trimmed by 1 base and J by 0 bases, leaving 13 bases between them. CDR3 sequence: CASSLGTAISSYEQYF. DNA for the CDR3: TGTGCCAGCAGCTTAGGGACAGCAATAAGCTCCTACGAGCAGTACTTC.

The rearrangement links TRBV19 to TRBJ1-2; tentatively, D is TRBD1 (6 bases). V lost 3 bases to trimming and J lost 6 bases, with 17 bases between them. Germline CDR1 LNHDA, CDR2 SQIVND (reference sequence). The CDR3 has 15 amino acids. In DNA, the CDR3 is TGTGCCAGTAGTATCGCCTCCGGGACAAAACATGGCTACACCTTC. Protein: CASSIASGTKHGYTF.

The J gene is TRBJ2-2, the V gene TRBV18, with D perhaps given as TRBD1 or TRBD2 (5 bases each). V lost 6 bases and J lost 3, with 11 bases in between. CDR3 length equals 14 residues. Germline V gene sequence: CDR1 KGHSH, CDR2 LQKENI. The CDR3 region has the DNA TGTGCCAGCTCGACCGGGACGGACACCGGGGAGCTGTTTTTT. Translating it yields CASSTGTDTGELFF. The entire variable domain, with the rest obtained from reference TRBV18 and TRBJ2-2, is as follows: NAGVMQNPRHLVRRRGQEARLRCSPMKGHSHVYWYRQLPEEGLKFMVYLQKENIIDESGMPKERFSAEFPKEGPSILRIQQVVRGDSAAYFCASSTGTDTGELFFGEGSRLTVL.

This chain joins TRBV10-2 and TRBJ1-1, with D maybe TRBD1 (5 bases). The V end lost 8 bases, the J end lost 0 bases, and 22 bases lay between the germline ends. CDR1 and CDR2 from the germline V gene are WSHSY and SAAADI. The CDR3 length is 17 residues. CDR3 loop: CASRLVTAAGLNTEAFF. The CDR3 DNA sequence: TGCGCCAGCCGACTGGTAACGGCGGCAGGGCTGAACACTGAAGCTTTCTTT.

The chain links TRBV7-8 to TRBJ2-2; D is ambiguous. Per the germline V gene, CDR1 is SGHVS and CDR2 is FQNEAQ. The CDR3 covers 15 residues. The V gene lost 1 base and the J gene lost 4 bases, with 10 bases spanning the gap. CDR3 coding DNA: TGTGCCAGCAGCTTAGTACCTATCCCCACCGGGGAGCTGTTTTTT. Translation gives CASSLVPIPTGELFF. Full variable domain (remainder filled in from reference TRBV7-8 and TRBJ2-2): GAGVSQSPRYKVAKRGQDVALRCDPISGHVSLFWYQQALGQGPEFLTYFQNEAQLDKSGLPSDRFFAERPEGSVSTLKIQRTQQEDSAVYLCASSLVPIPTGELFFGEGSRLTVL.

The genes are TRBV10-2 and TRBJ2-5, with D uncertain. There are 15 residues in the CDR3. CDR1 and CDR2 (germline): WSHSY, SAAADI. V shed 2 bases and J shed 3 bases, with 13 bases lying between them. This chain's CDR3 is CASSEDEARKETQYF. The CDR3 DNA reads as TGCGCCAGCAGTGAGGACGAGGCCAGAAAAGAGACCCAGTACTTC.

In this sample, this clone turned up once. This rearrangement joins TRBV11-2 to TRBJ1-5, with D perhaps TRBD1 (5 bases). V was pared by 0 bases and J by 1 base, with 10 bases between. Germline CDR1 reads SGHAT; CDR2 reads FQNNGV. This CDR3 is 16 amino acids long. In DNA, the CDR3 is TGTGCCAGCAGCTTAGATTCTTGGGGCAGCAATCAGCCCCAGCATTTT. Its protein product is CASSLDSWGSNQPQHF.

The genes are TRBV27 and TRBJ1-2; D is unclear. CDR3 length: 14 amino acids. The V gene's germline CDR1 is MNHEY and CDR2 SMNVEV (reference sequence). With 6 bases removed from V and 0 bases from J, the gap between germline ends came to 11 bases. In nucleotides, the CDR3 is TGTGCCAGCAGCCGATCCGGACCTAACTATGGCTACACCTTC. This gives the protein CASSRSGPNYGYTF.

In its sample, this clone was seen once. The chain employs TRBV5-4 and TRBJ2-4; maybe TRBD1 (6 bases). The germline V and J ends were trimmed by 5 bases and 2 bases, with 14 bases remaining between them. This CDR3 has 15 amino acids. Looked up from germline, CDR1 is SGHNT and CDR2 is YYREEE (reference sequence). CDR3 in DNA: TGTGCCAGCAGTCATAGGGACAACACCAAAAACATTCAGTACTTC. Translated: CASSHRDNTKNIQYF.

V usage is TRBV5-1 and J usage is TRBJ1-6; the D is unclear. CDR3 length: 15 residues. Trimming shortened V by 4 bases and J by 3 bases, and 11 bases separated the two germline ends. CDR1 is SGHRS and CDR2 is YFSETQ in the germline V gene. CDR3 in amino acids: CASSPRTDYNSPLHF. The CDR3 DNA reads TGCGCCAGCAGCCCAAGGACGGACTATAATTCACCCCTCCACTTT.

The sample holds one count of this clone. The V gene is TRBV19, the J gene TRBJ1-4; no definite D call. The CDR3 loop spans 16 amino acids. V dropped 0 bases and J dropped 5 bases, with 13 bases sitting between them. In germline, CDR1 is LNHDA, CDR2 SQIVND (reference sequence). In DNA form, the CDR3 reads TGTGCCAGTAGTATAGATGGGGTTTTGAGGAATGAAAAACTGTTTTTT. This encodes CASSIDGVLRNEKLFF.

This clone is a singleton in its sample. This chain connects TRBV7-2 to TRBJ1-1, with unresolved D. V lost 5 bases, J lost 1 base, and 8 bases lay in between. Per the germline V gene, CDR1 is SGHTA and CDR2 is FQGNSA. CDR3 length equals 13 residues. CDR3 amino acids: CASSAQRNTEAFF. DNA for the CDR3: TGTGCCAGCAGCGCTCAGCGGAACACTGAAGCTTTCTTT.

J is TRBJ1-6 and V is TRBV25-1, with 9 bases lining up with TRBD1. Germline V gene sequence: CDR1 MGHDK, CDR2 SYGVNS. This CDR3 comprises 16 residues. J was trimmed by 7 bases and V by 0 bases; bases with no gene match: 4. CDR3 coding DNA: TGTGCCAGCAGTGAATATTGGACAGGGGTAAATTCACCCCTCCACTTT. Translating gives CASSEYWTGVNSPLHF.

The V gene is TRBV7-2, the J gene TRBJ1-5; D uncertain. V lost 5 bases to trimming and J lost 4 bases, with 6 bases between them. The germline CDR1 and CDR2 sequences are SGHTA and FQGNSA. This CDR3 region has 12 residues. The CDR3 reads CASSPRNQPQHF. CDR3 in DNA: TGTGCCAGCAGCCCTAGGAATCAGCCCCAGCATTTT.

The J gene is TRBJ2-1, the V gene TRBV4-3, with 7 positions matching TRBD2. V dropped 3 bases and J dropped 8; count of bases not matched to a gene: 4. Germline loops: CDR1 LGHNA, CDR2 YSLEER. This CDR3 has 13 amino acids. The CDR3 sequence: CASSHRGGDEQFF. Here the CDR3 DNA reads TGCGCCAGCAGCCATCGCGGGGGAGATGAGCAGTTCTTC.

V gene TRBV11-3 combines with J gene TRBJ1-1; the D is unclear. The V gene's germline CDR1 is SGHNT and CDR2 YENEEA. The CDR3 has 14 residues. V was trimmed by 5 bases and J by 6 bases, leaving 16 bases between them. Here the CDR3 DNA reads TGTGCCAGCAGCCCTCAACGCTACGCTTCTGAAGCTTTCTTT. The encoded protein is CASSPQRYASEAFF. Drawing the rest from reference TRBV11-3 and TRBJ1-1, the complete variable domain is EAGVVQSPRYKIIEKKQPVAFWCNPISGHNTLYWYLQNLGQGPELLIRYENEEAVDDSQLPKDRFSAERLKGVDSTLKIQPAELGDSAVYLCASSPQRYASEAFFGQGTRLTVV.

The CDR3, as DNA: TGTGCCAGCAGCCAAGCAGGGTTCCGACTGAACACTGAAGCTTTCTTT. Amino acids: CASSQAGFRLNTEAFF. The rearrangement links TRBV14 to TRBJ1-1; D may be TRBD1 (5 bases). Germline-derived CDR1 and CDR2 are SGHDN and FVKESK. Trimming left V 1 base short and J 0 bases short, with 12 bases between. The CDR3 is 16 residues long.

The DNA for the CDR3 is TGTGCCTGGAGTCATAACCTCAGGGATCAGCCCCAGCATTTT. Its translation: CAWSHNLRDQPQHF. The genes are TRBV30 and TRBJ1-5; D is possibly TRBD1 (5 bases). The germline V and J ends were trimmed by 2 bases and 5 bases, with 13 bases remaining between them. CDR3 size: 14 residues. The V gene's germline CDR1 is GTSNPN and CDR2 SVGIG (reference sequence).

The rearrangement links TRBV1 to TRBJ1-1; the D call of TRBD1 is as the table states it, not checked on the DNA. TRBV1 is assigned pseudogene status. The CDR3 runs to 16 residues. The CDR3 is CTSSPGQKIMNTEAFF. In nucleotides, the CDR3 is TGCACCAGCAGCCCGGGACAGAAGATCATGAACACTGAAGCTTTCTTT.

In this sample, this clone turned up once. The chain uses TRBV27 and TRBJ1-2, with 7 bases that match TRBD1. V shed 6 bases, J shed 4 bases, and the junction held 8 bases outside the gene matches. CDR1 and CDR2 (germline): MNHEY, SMNVEV (reference sequence). This CDR3 has 14 residues. The CDR3, as DNA: TGTGCCAGCAGGCGGACAGGATATACCTATGGCTACACCTTC. Protein product: CASRRTGYTYGYTF.

V usage is TRBV4-3 and J usage is TRBJ1-2, with D perhaps matching TRBD1 (5 bases). The germline CDR1 and CDR2 sequences are LGHNA and YSLEER. Deletions cut 0 bases from V and 7 bases from J, with 27 bases between. The CDR3 loop spans 19 amino acids. The CDR3 DNA reads as TGCGCCAGCAGCCAAGATTGGATACAGGATTACGCGAGCGGAGCTGGCTACACCTTC. Protein sequence: CASSQDWIQDYASGAGYTF.

The chain uses TRBV5-1 and TRBJ1-1; tentative D call: TRBD1 (6 bases). This CDR3 has 14 residues. V was cut by 2 bases and J by 5 bases, with 13 bases left in between. The V gene's germline CDR1 is SGHRS and CDR2 YFSETQ. The chain's CDR3 is CASSFPGEGTEAFF. The CDR3 coding sequence is TGCGCCAGCAGCTTCCCAGGGGAAGGGACTGAAGCTTTCTTT.

The gene calls are TRBV30 and TRBJ1-5, with D maybe TRBD1 (5 bases). The CDR3 length is 14 residues. The V end was cut by 0 bases, the J end by 7 bases, with 13 bases between. The germline V gene encodes CDR1 GTSNPN and CDR2 SVGIG (reference sequence). The CDR3 is CAWSVRQGGQPQHF. The DNA for the CDR3 is TGTGCCTGGAGTGTACGTCAGGGTGGGCAGCCCCAGCATTTT.

The rearrangement joins TRBV9 to TRBJ1-1; 9 nucleotides align to TRBD1. The J segment lost 2 bases and the V segment lost 3 bases, leaving 11 bases of the junction unmatched. CDR3 length: 17 residues. The germline V gene has CDR1 SGDLS and CDR2 YYNGEE. The CDR3 DNA is TGTGCCAGCAGCGAGGGGGACAGGGAAGTCTCTAACACTGAAGCTTTCTTT. This encodes CASSEGDREVSNTEAFF.

The chain is built from TRBV5-4 and TRBJ1-2; no definite D call. Trimming cost V 7 bases and J 6 bases, with 16 bases left between them. Germline V gene lookup returns CDR1 SGHNT and CDR2 YYREEE (reference sequence). There are 13 residues in the CDR3. Here the CDR3 DNA reads TGTGCCAGCTCATTGGTGGGGAGCGATGGCTACACCTTC. Its translation is CASSLVGSDGYTF.

The rearrangement joins TRBV25-1 to TRBJ2-2, with D unclear. The CDR3 has 12 amino acids. CDR1 and CDR2 (germline): MGHDK, SYGVNS. Trimming pared 4 bases from V and 2 bases from J, leaving 2 bases between. CDR3 in amino acids: CASSVNTGELFF. CDR3 DNA: TGTGCCAGCAGTGTCAACACCGGGGAGCTGTTTTTT.